The 10 T cell receptor beta chains in this list originate from one sample, sequenced in a study of T cell changes during pregnancy in multiple sclerosis. Profiled with immunoSEQ multiplex PCR; TCRdb holds only in-frame clones, not every one. The sample has roughly 29,000 clones, roughly nine tenths seen once. Here the sequenced sample was CD8+ T cells from peripheral blood mononuclear cells, taken before pregnancy. Receptor source: a female donor with multiple sclerosis, enrolled in a pregnancy study.

The V call is TRBV7-9, the J call TRBJ1-6; no clear D gene. Germline assignment: CDR1 SEHNR and CDR2 FQNEAQ (reference sequence). This CDR3 is 13 amino acids long. Between the trimmed V and J ends, which lost 5 bases and 6 bases, there was a span of 8 bases. The chain's CDR3 is CASSESVNSPLHF. CDR3 nucleotide sequence: TGTGCCAGCAGCGAATCGGTTAATTCACCCCTCCACTTT.

This chain links TRBV23-1 with TRBJ2-2; weak D call: TRBD2 (5 bases). TRBV23-1 is filed as an ORF, its function uncertain. Trimming took 6 bases from V and 7 from J, leaving 21 bases between them. The CDR3 consists of 16 residues. CDR3 in amino acids: CASSHIKRAAYGELFF. As DNA, the CDR3 is TGCGCCAGCAGCCATATCAAGAGGGCAGCGTACGGGGAGCTGTTTTTT.

The rearrangement links TRBV19 to TRBJ1-1; 12 bases are a match to TRBD1. Per germline, CDR1 LNHDA and CDR2 SQIVND (reference sequence). This CDR3 comprises 20 residues. The junction had 16 bases not matched to a gene; V was cut back by 0 bases and J by 5 bases. This CDR3 reads CASSIDMGQGAIKPWTEAFF. As DNA, the CDR3 is TGTGCCAGTAGTATAGATATGGGACAGGGGGCAATCAAGCCCTGGACTGAAGCTTTCTTT.

CDR3 DNA sequence: TGTGCCAGCTCCCGACTAGCGGGGGCAGATACGCAGTATTTT. Its protein product is CASSRLAGADTQYF. The chain has TRBV18 and TRBJ2-3, with 12 nucleotides matching TRBD2. The J segment lost 4 bases and the V segment lost 6 bases, leaving 2 bases of the junction unmatched. This CDR3 spans 14 amino acids. Germline CDR1 KGHSH, CDR2 LQKENI.

The chain is built from TRBV19 and TRBJ1-1, with D unresolved. The CDR3 contains 14 residues. The germline CDR1 and CDR2 sequences are LNHDA and SQIVND (reference sequence). The V end was cut by 1 base, the J end by 2 bases, with 8 bases between. CDR3 amino acids: CASSIASENTEAFF. The CDR3 bases are TGTGCCAGTAGTATAGCTTCAGAAAACACTGAAGCTTTCTTT.

CDR3 amino acids: CASSPGEGSGELFF. CDR3 sequence (DNA): TGTGCCAGCAGTCCCGGAGAGGGCTCGGGGGAGCTGTTTTTT. The J gene is TRBJ2-2, the V gene TRBV6-4; D possibly corresponds to TRBD2 (5 bases). The germline V and J ends were trimmed by 5 bases and 8 bases, with 15 bases remaining between them. The CDR3 is 14 residues long. Germline CDR1 reads MRHNA; CDR2 reads SNTAGT.

This chain uses TRBV28 with TRBJ1-1; D is undetermined. V shed 5 bases and J shed 5 bases, with 9 bases lying between them. CDR1 and CDR2 (germline): MDHEN, SYDVKM. This CDR3 is built from 12 residues. The CDR3 DNA reads TGTGCCAGCAGTCCGACTGGGACTGAAGCTTTCTTT. The encoded protein is CASSPTGTEAFF.

This sequence joins TRBV4-3 and TRBJ2-5; TRBD2 matches 10 bases. CDR3 size: 16 residues. V shed 0 bases and J 3 bases; nucleotides not matched to a gene: 4. CDR1 LGHNA and CDR2 YSLEER come from the germline V gene. The CDR3 here is CASSQDLAGVEETQYF. In DNA form, the CDR3 reads TGCGCCAGCAGCCAAGATCTAGCGGGGGTGGAAGAGACCCAGTACTTC.

In this sample, this clone turned up once. At one of its ends the junction is not consistent with the germline gene, which may arise from a read error. The chain combines TRBV9 with TRBJ2-1; TRBD2 agrees at 11 bases. CDR1 SGDLS and CDR2 YYNGEE come from the germline V gene. This CDR3 has 15 residues. CDR3 nucleotides: TGTGCCAGCACCGTAGCGGGGGGGTCCAGCAATGAGCAGTTCTTC. Protein sequence: CASTVAGGSSNEQFF.

The rearrangement uses TRBV7-8 and TRBJ1-2, with TRBD1 matching 7 bases. Looked up from germline, CDR1 is SGHVS and CDR2 is FQNEAQ. Trimming at V came to 5 bases and at J to 4 bases, leaving 13 bases not matched to a gene. The CDR3 runs 16 residues. DNA for the CDR3: TGTGCCAGCAGCCCCACCCAGGGGGTGAGAGTCTATGGCTACACCTTC. Its protein is CASSPTQGVRVYGYTF.